This is a list of T cell receptor beta chains from one sample in a study of T-cell memory formation after mild COVID-19. TCRdb used MiXCR to reprocess the 5' RACE reads, holding one entry per CDR3 protein. The sample records 550,000 to 700,000 distinct CDR3 sequences, around 15% being singletons. Sequencing used PBMCs or a T cell subset sorted from them (not recorded which). The origin of the receptors is an adult woman who had mild COVID-19 (a few samples of this study predate the infection). Cell type and time point are not known. Each CDR3 is given without its conserved first and last residue.

TRBV13	TRBJ2-7	ASSSGQGNEQY
TRBV5-1	TRBJ1-1	ASSWGNRETVEAF
TRBV19	TRBJ2-7	ASSDPGQGVDEQY
TRBV7-9	TRBJ2-7	ASSSSTSGEFQY
TRBV6-1	TRBJ2-5	ASSETYQETQY
TRBV29-1	TRBJ2-1	SVVPVDSTTEQF
TRBV19	TRBJ1-2	ASSKRGAGGYT
TRBV30	TRBJ1-6	AWSVRTGVGQNSPLH
TRBV10-2	TRBJ1-5	ASSPWGTEQPQH
TRBV6-2/TRBV6-3	TRBJ2-2	ASSYGRDRGITGELF
TRBV12-3/TRBV12-4	TRBJ2-7	ASTPPRASSYEQY
TRBV6-1	TRBJ2-7	ASSEGVSYEQY
TRBV4-1	TRBJ2-5	ASSQTWGGGTQY
TRBV7-2	TRBJ2-7	ASSLVSLYEQY
TRBV5-1	TRBJ1-1	ASSSVPNTEAF
TRBV7-9	TRBJ1-4	ASSSIRGDATNEKLF
TRBV3-1	TRBJ1-1	ASSQDSSRNTEAF
TRBV19	TRBJ2-1	ASNAPSSYNEQF
TRBV7-8	TRBJ2-3	ASTRTSGFGADTQY
TRBV3-1	TRBJ2-5	ASSQDATSASQETQY
TRBV7-9	TRBJ2-7	ASSLAARYEQY
TRBV20-1	TRBJ1-1	SARDHGRGTEAF
TRBV7-6	TRBJ2-5	ASSFELAGFQETQY
TRBV7-9	TRBJ1-1	ASSARDTLNTEVF
TRBV7-6	TRBJ2-3	ASSSNSGSGDTQY
TRBV27	TRBJ1-2	ASSDDRRTNYGYT
TRBV11-3	TRBJ2-1	ASSKEGSDSYNEQF
TRBV12-3/TRBV12-4	TRBJ1-2	ASNQRQLGQGARGYT
TRBV5-1	TRBJ2-7	ASSPQRGGYEQY
TRBV3-1	TRBJ2-5	ASSQSVSGGTQY
TRBV4-2	TRBJ2-5	ASSQKDQETQY
TRBV29-1	TRBJ2-2	SVGLANTGELF
TRBV5-6	TRBJ2-3	ASSLASGTQY
TRBV15	TRBJ2-7	ATSTIFGLEQY
TRBV7-3	TRBJ1-1	ASSEQANTEAF
TRBV28	TRBJ2-3	ASSPGLAVSTDTQY
TRBV20-1	TRBJ1-1	SARDAGGLNTEAF
TRBV10-3	TRBJ2-5	AISRDRQETQY
TRBV6-5	TRBJ2-7	ASSYAGRTYEQY
TRBV12-3/TRBV12-4	TRBJ2-5	ASSFGRRDQY
TRBV10-3	TRBJ1-2	AIAPGQGARGYT
TRBV28	TRBJ2-6	ATSRGVAGANVLT
TRBV24-1	TRBJ2-5	ATSDSGVLEETQY
TRBV20-1	TRBJ2-1	SATRFRLGPRDEQF
TRBV30	TRBJ1-1	ALCRGLSRGTEAF
TRBV19	TRBJ1-1	ASSSGGQGSTEAF
TRBV12-3/TRBV12-4	TRBJ1-3	ASRSLQGLRNTIY
TRBV12-3/TRBV12-4	TRBJ1-1	ASSPVGLLGAEAF
TRBV20-1	TRBJ2-3	SAREQADTQY
TRBV11-3	TRBJ1-2	ASSLESGNYGYT
TRBV19	TRBJ2-7	ASSISGRAYEQY